The 30 T cell receptor beta chains below were found in one sample sequenced in a study of regulatory T cells in long-lasting Graves disease. Arm-PCR of CDR3 regions with iRepertoire HTBI primers generated TCR beta libraries. TCRdb re-called the multiplex PCR reads with MiXCR, one entry per CDR3 protein. The sample holds around 430,000 distinct CDR3 sequences; under 25% are singletons and the top ten take roughly 14%. The time point is: persistent/refractory GD, antithyroid drugs over 5 years with positive TRAb. With RNA extracted from PBMCs as input, the TCR library was made. Sequenced material: peripheral blood mononuclear cells (PBMCs), taken when the disease was refractory, from a patient treated with antithyroid drugs. Source of these receptors: a female donor with Graves disease.

This clonotype was counted many times. The rearrangement links TRBV28 to TRBJ1-1; a weak D match, TRBD1 (5 bases). The CDR3 has 16 amino acids. The V end was cut by 9 bases, the J end by 4 bases, with 24 bases between. Germline V gives CDR1 MDHEN, CDR2 SYDVKM. The CDR3 bases are TGTGCCAGTGTTCGGCAGCAAGGGGCGCGGGGCACTGAAGCTTTCTTT. Translated, it gives CASVRQQGARGTEAFF.

V is TRBV7-2 and J is TRBJ2-1; TRBD2 matches 8 bases. V gave up 5 bases and J gave up 8 bases; unmatched junction bases: 8. Looked up from germline, CDR1 is SGHTA and CDR2 is FQGNSA. This CDR3 is built from 14 residues. For the CDR3, the DNA is TGTGCCAGCAGCCTTAGCGGGATGAGCGATGAGCAGTTCTTC. Translating it yields CASSLSGMSDEQFF.

The CDR3 loop reads CASSQSVRTGELFF. The CDR3 nucleotides are TGTGCCAGCAGCCAGAGTGTGCGCACCGGGGAGCTGTTTTTT. The J gene is TRBJ2-2, the V gene TRBV4-2, with D uncertain. This CDR3 is 14 amino acids long. The germline V gene encodes CDR1 LGHNA and CDR2 YNFKEQ. V lost 3 bases and J lost 4, with 9 bases in between.

This clonotype was found many times. CDR3 loop: CASSEGTGGQPQHF. The CDR3 coding sequence is TGTGCCAGCAGTGAGGGGACAGGGGGTCAGCCCCAGCATTTT. The V and J genes are TRBV2 and TRBJ1-5, with 11 positions matching TRBD1. The CDR3 is 14 amino acids. Per the germline V gene, CDR1 is SNHLY and CDR2 is FYNNEI. Trimming cost V 3 bases and J 6 bases; bases outside gene matches: 1. Full variable domain (outside the CDR3, taken from reference TRBV2 and TRBJ1-5): EPEVTQTPSHQVTQMGQEVILRCVPISNHLYFYWYRQILGQKVEFLVSFYNNEISEKSEIFDDQFSVERPDGSNFTLKIRSTKLEDSAMYFCASSEGTGGQPQHFGDGTRLSIL.

This clonotype came up a few times. The rearrangement joins TRBV20-1 to TRBJ1-1; unclear D gene. Trimming removed 0 bases from V and 1 base from J, with 9 bases in between. From germline, CDR1 is DFQATT and CDR2 SNEGSKA (reference sequence). CDR3 size: 14 residues. The CDR3 nucleotides are TGCAGTGCTAGAGACCCCTTCAAGAACACTGAAGCTTTCTTT. Translated, it gives CSARDPFKNTEAFF.

Many counts were recorded for this clonotype. V and J are TRBV19 and TRBJ1-1; 8 nucleotides line up with TRBD1. Trimming removed 9 bases from V and 8 bases from J; junction bases left unmatched: 11. This CDR3 has 13 amino acids. Germline CDR1 reads LNHDA; CDR2 reads SQIVND (reference sequence). This chain's CDR3 is CASRRGQETEAFF. The DNA of the CDR3 is TGTGCCAGCCGCAGGGGACAGGAGACGGAAGCTTTCTTT.

This clonotype was recorded at least ten times. J is TRBJ2-7 and V is TRBV12-3 or TRBV12-4; D is tentatively TRBD1 or TRBD2 (6 bases each). The V gene lost 7 bases and the J gene lost 6 bases, with 13 bases spanning the gap. The CDR3 consists of 12 residues. The CDR3 region has the DNA TGTGCCAGCAAGTCAGGAGGGGGCGAGCAGTACTTC. Translated, it gives CASKSGGGEQYF.

This clonotype was counted a few times. The V gene is TRBV2, the J gene TRBJ2-1; no definite D call. The CDR3 extends over 14 amino acids. V shed 6 bases and J shed 4 bases, with 13 bases lying between them. Per germline, CDR1 SNHLY and CDR2 FYNNEI. CDR3: CASSQSAFYNEQFF. The CDR3 DNA is TGTGCCAGCAGCCAAAGTGCCTTTTACAATGAGCAGTTCTTC.

This clonotype was detected only a few times. In nucleotides, the CDR3 is TGTGCCAGTAGTATAGGCGGGGGTAACCAAGAGACCCAGTACTTC. Encoded protein: CASSIGGGNQETQYF. The rearrangement links TRBV19 to TRBJ2-5, with 7 bases matching TRBD2. V trimming: 1 base; J trimming: 0 bases; junction bases outside the gene matches: 2. This CDR3 is built from 15 residues. CDR1 is LNHDA, CDR2 SQIVND, per germline (reference sequence).

This clonotype was counted ten times or more. The chain links TRBV6-1 to TRBJ2-7, with 9 bases matching TRBD1. CDR3 length equals 15 residues. CDR1 MNHNS and CDR2 SASEGT come from the germline V gene. J lost 2 bases, V lost 2 bases, and 4 bases had no gene match. CDR3 loop: CASSESGTGTYEQYF. In nucleotides, the CDR3 is TGTGCCAGCAGTGAATCAGGGACAGGGACCTACGAGCAGTACTTC.

In its sample, this clonotype was seen many times. This chain links TRBV27 with TRBJ2-2; 13 bases are a match to TRBD2. The CDR3 has 15 amino acids. Trimming cost V 5 bases and J 5 bases; bases outside gene matches: 2. CDR1 is MNHEY and CDR2 is SMNVEV in the germline V gene (reference sequence). The CDR3 here is CASSGLAGVTGELFF. Written as DNA, the CDR3 is TGTGCCAGCAGTGGACTAGCGGGAGTTACCGGGGAGCTGTTTTTT.

V is TRBV9 and J is TRBJ1-6; TRBD1 is a possible D gene (6 bases). CDR1 is SGDLS and CDR2 is YYNGEE in the germline V gene. The CDR3 is made up of 17 amino acids. Between the trimmed V and J ends, which lost 0 bases and 5 bases, there was a span of 15 bases. CDR3 protein: CASSVGARDIDNSPLHF. In DNA form, the CDR3 reads TGTGCCAGCAGCGTAGGGGCCCGGGACATAGATAATTCACCCCTCCACTTT.

This clonotype was recorded at least ten times. The V gene is TRBV7-2, the J gene TRBJ1-6; 8 bases fit TRBD1. CDR3 length: 16 amino acids. V was pared by 4 bases and J by 11 bases, with 13 bases of the junction left unmatched. Germline values: CDR1 SGHTA, CDR2 FQGNSA. Here the CDR3 reads CASSSSTGVFTTPLHF. The CDR3 DNA is TGTGCCAGCAGCTCCTCGACAGGGGTATTTACGACACCCCTCCACTTT. Based on the CDR3 plus reference TRBV7-2 and TRBJ1-6, the full variable domain is GAGVSQSPSNKVTEKGKDVELRCDPISGHTALYWYRQSLGQGLEFLIYFQGNSAPDKSGLPSDRFSAERTGGSVSTLTIQRTQQEDSAVYLCASSSSTGVFTTPLHFGNGTRLTVT.

The chain carries TRBV5-5 and TRBJ1-1, with TRBD1 as a possible D gene (5 bases). CDR3 length equals 16 residues. Germline V CDR1 and CDR2: SGHKS, YYEKEE (reference sequence). The ends were cut back, 1 base at V and 5 bases at J, with 18 bases in the middle. CDR3 region: CASSLTVGGGRTEAFF. The CDR3 DNA sequence: TGTGCCAGCAGCTTGACGGTCGGGGGGGGGAGAACTGAAGCTTTCTTT.

The sample holds a few counts of this clonotype. This chain joins TRBV12-3 or TRBV12-4 and TRBJ1-2, with 8 bases identical to TRBD1. The junction had 7 bases not matched to a gene; V was cut back by 6 bases and J by 4 bases. The CDR3 consists of 14 residues. CDR3 bases: TGTGCCAGCAGCCTTAGAACAGGGGGCTATGGCTACACCTTC. Translation gives CASSLRTGGYGYTF.

The chain is built from TRBV5-5 and TRBJ2-7; D is tentatively TRBD1 or TRBD2 (5 bases each). V gave up 4 bases and J gave up 1 base, with 12 bases separating them. The germline V gene has CDR1 SGHKS and CDR2 YYEKEE (reference sequence). The CDR3 is 14 residues long. CDR3: CASSDWGSSYEQYF. CDR3 in DNA: TGTGCCAGCAGCGATTGGGGGAGTTCCTACGAGCAGTACTTC.

This clonotype was counted a few times. The chain links TRBV20-1 to TRBJ1-1; D is unresolved. This CDR3 spans 12 amino acids. The germline CDR1 and CDR2 sequences are DFQATT and SNEGSKA (reference sequence). Trimming took off 3 bases at V and 5 bases at J, with 10 bases between the two ends. The CDR3 here is CSASSVGTEAFF. The CDR3 DNA is TGCAGTGCTAGCTCTGTGGGAACTGAAGCTTTCTTT.

This clonotype was seen ten or more times. The CDR3 coding sequence is TGTGCCAGCAGTGAAGGGCTAGCGGGAAGGACGAACACCGGGGAGCTGTTTTTT. Encoded protein: CASSEGLAGRTNTGELFF. V and J are TRBV2 and TRBJ2-2; 9 bases are a match to TRBD2. CDR3 length: 18 amino acids. The V and J ends lost 1 base and 0 bases, in that order; junction bases with no gene match: 6. Germline CDR1 is SNHLY and CDR2 is FYNNEI.

The V call is TRBV28, the J call TRBJ2-1; D might be TRBD2 (6 bases). The germline gives CDR1 MDHEN, CDR2 SYDVKM. CDR3 length equals 16 residues. V was pared by 6 bases and J by 2 bases, with 17 bases between. CDR3 DNA: TGTGCCAGCAGCTCCCCAGGCGGAGGGACCTACAATGAGCAGTTCTTC. This codes for CASSSPGGGTYNEQFF.

There are many counts of this clonotype. V gene TRBV7-2 combines with J gene TRBJ2-2; TRBD2 agrees at 7 bases. Trimming removed 3 bases from V and 2 bases from J; junction bases left unmatched: 3. Per the germline V gene, CDR1 is SGHTA and CDR2 is FQGNSA. The CDR3 totals 15 residues. The CDR3, as DNA: TGTGCCAGCAGCTTGGGAGGGGCCAACACCGGGGAGCTGTTTTTT. Its protein is CASSLGGANTGELFF.

This chain connects TRBV6-1 to TRBJ1-5; 9 nucleotides match TRBD1. Unmatched junction bases numbered 2, after V lost 3 bases and J lost 5 bases. The CDR3 consists of 14 residues. Per germline, CDR1 MNHNS and CDR2 SASEGT. The CDR3 DNA follows: TGTGCCAGCAGTGAGGGGGACAGGGATCAGCCCCAGCATTTT. It is translated as CASSEGDRDQPQHF.

This clonotype was observed once. This clone may be a read error of a much larger clone one base away. The CDR3 carries no conserved terminal phenylalanine or tryptophan, so it likely arises from a read error. V and J are TRBV2 and TRBJ1-2; no reliable D call. Trimming shortened V by 5 bases and J by 8 bases, and 12 bases separated the two germline ends. This CDR3 has 12 residues. From germline, CDR1 is SNHLY and CDR2 FYNNEI. The CDR3 here is CASSFQADGYTL. For the CDR3, the DNA is TGTGCCAGCAGTTTTCAGGCGGACGGCTACACCCTC.

This chain connects TRBV11-2 to TRBJ2-2; 16 bases are shared with TRBD2. V lost 5 bases to trimming and J lost 3 bases; unmatched junction nucleotides: 21. Germline CDR1 and CDR2: SGHAT and FQNNGV. The CDR3 spans 23 residues. Here the CDR3 reads CASSPNRRGGLAGGPLDTGELFF. The CDR3 DNA is TGTGCCAGCAGCCCCAACCGAAGAGGGGGACTAGCGGGAGGGCCTCTGGACACCGGGGAGCTGTTTTTT. Drawing the rest from reference TRBV11-2 and TRBJ2-2, the complete variable domain is EAGVAQSPRYKIIEKRQSVAFWCNPISGHATLYWYQQILGQGPKLLIQFQNNGVVDDSQLPKDRFSAERLKGVDSTLKIQPAKLEDSAVYLCASSPNRRGGLAGGPLDTGELFFGEGSRLTVL.

This sequence joins TRBV6-5 and TRBJ2-5; no clear D. The CDR3 is 14 residues long. Trimming cost V 4 bases and J 0 bases, with 9 bases left between them. Germline V gene lookup returns CDR1 MNHEY and CDR2 SVGAGI. The CDR3 DNA follows: TGTGCCAGCAGTTTCCGCCGGTACCAAGAGACCCAGTACTTC. Its translation is CASSFRRYQETQYF.

On this clonotype itself: This likely stems from a read error, as it lies one base from a far larger clone. V usage is TRBV2 and J usage is TRBJ1-4; D not resolved. The CDR3 is 16 residues long. CDR1 SNHLY and CDR2 FYNNEI come from the germline V gene. Trimming stripped 6 bases from V and 0 bases from J, with 14 bases between. This CDR3 is CASSINPPATNEKLFF. The CDR3, as DNA: TGTGCCAGCAGCATAAACCCGCCAGCAACTAATGAAAAACTGTTTTTT.

The rearrangement links TRBV6-1 to TRBJ2-7; D remains unclear. This CDR3 has 13 residues. V gave up 6 bases and J gave up 3 bases, with 12 bases separating them. Germline CDR1 is MNHNS and CDR2 is SASEGT. In DNA form, the CDR3 reads TGTGCCAGCAGCCGAGACATGTACTACGAGCAGTACTTC. Encoded protein: CASSRDMYYEQYF.

This clonotype was recorded a few times. The chain joins TRBV5-8 to TRBJ1-2, with D possibly being TRBD1 (6 bases). CDR3 length: 12 residues. Germline assignment: CDR1 SGHTS and CDR2 YDEGEE. V was trimmed by 4 bases and J by 8 bases, leaving 12 bases between them. For the CDR3, the DNA is TGTGCCAGCAGCCTGGGGACACAGGGCTACACCTTC. This translates into CASSLGTQGYTF.

The table lists this clonotype with many counts. The chain couples TRBV12-5 to TRBJ1-2; TRBD1 might be the D (5 bases). Germline values: CDR1 LGHNT, CDR2 FRNRAP. This CDR3 has 13 amino acids. Between the trimmed V and J ends, which lost 7 bases and 8 bases, there was a span of 17 bases. The DNA for the CDR3 is TGTGCTAGTGACCTTGGGGGGGGGAGCGGCTACACCTTC. Its translation: CASDLGGGSGYTF.

Many counts were recorded for this clonotype. The chain couples TRBV12-3 or TRBV12-4 to TRBJ1-5; 9 bases are a match to TRBD1. CDR3 size: 15 residues. With 2 bases clipped from V and 6 bases from J, the junction kept 5 bases outside the gene matches. The CDR3 loop is CASSLLDRGRQPQHF. CDR3 in DNA: TGTGCCAGCAGTTTATTGGACAGGGGCCGTCAGCCCCAGCATTTT.

This clonotype appeared many times. The V gene is TRBV7-9, the J gene TRBJ1-1, with unresolved D. Germline assignment: CDR1 SEHNR and CDR2 FQNEAQ (reference sequence). V was pared by 7 bases and J by 1 base, with 7 bases between. CDR3 size: 12 residues. The CDR3, as DNA: TGTGCCAGCACCGAGGGGAACACTGAAGCTTTCTTT. Translating it yields CASTEGNTEAFF.